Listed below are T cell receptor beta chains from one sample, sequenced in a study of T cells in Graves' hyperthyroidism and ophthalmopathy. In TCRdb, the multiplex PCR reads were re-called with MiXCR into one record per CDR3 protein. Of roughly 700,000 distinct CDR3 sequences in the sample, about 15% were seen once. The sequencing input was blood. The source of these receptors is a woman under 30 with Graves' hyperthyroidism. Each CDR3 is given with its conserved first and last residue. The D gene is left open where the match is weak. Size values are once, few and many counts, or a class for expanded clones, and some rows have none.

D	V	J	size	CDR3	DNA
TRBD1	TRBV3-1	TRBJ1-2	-	CASGDRGGLGYTF	TGTGCCAGCGGCGACAGGGGAGGACTTGGCTACACCTTC
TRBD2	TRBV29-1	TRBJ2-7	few	CSVKIAGAHYEQYF	TGCAGCGTAAAAATAGCGGGAGCACACTACGAGCAGTACTTC
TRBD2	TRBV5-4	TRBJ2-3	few	CASSSGAGTSGTSTDTQYF	TGTGCCAGCAGCTCTGGGGCGGGTACGAGCGGGACCAGCACAGATACGCAGTATTTT
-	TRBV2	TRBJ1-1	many	CASRASNTEAFF	TGTGCCAGCCGGGCCTCAAACACTGAAGCTTTCTTT
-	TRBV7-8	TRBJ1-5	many	CASSLQVLSNQPQHF	TGTGCCAGCAGCTTACAGGTGTTAAGCAATCAGCCCCAGCATTTT
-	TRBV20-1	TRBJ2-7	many	CSARGTTAYEQYF	TGCAGTGCTAGAGGCACGACTGCCTACGAGCAGTACTTC
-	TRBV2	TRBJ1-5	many	CASSGGYQPQHF	TGTGCCAGCAGTGGCGGGTATCAGCCCCAGCATTTT
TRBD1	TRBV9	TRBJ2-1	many	CASSHRVTGDRTYNEQFF	TGTGCCAGCAGCCATAGGGTCACCGGGGACAGGACTTACAATGAGCAGTTCTTC
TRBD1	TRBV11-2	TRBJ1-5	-	CASSLDAGTGDQPQHF	TGTGCCAGCAGCTTAGATGCCGGGACAGGGGATCAGCCCCAGCATTTT
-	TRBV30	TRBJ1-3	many	CAWNYGGGNTIYF	TGTGCCTGGAATTACGGTGGAGGAAACACCATATATTTT
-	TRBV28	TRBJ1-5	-	CASSLSDRTRPQHF	TGTGCCAGCAGTTTATCAGATCGGACGAGGCCCCAGCATTTT
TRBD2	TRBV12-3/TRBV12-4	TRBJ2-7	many	CASSFSLAGGYEQYF	TGTGCCAGCAGTTTTTCACTAGCGGGAGGCTACGAGCAGTACTTC
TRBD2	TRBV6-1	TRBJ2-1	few	CATWGGDYNEQFF	TGTGCCACCTGGGGGGGGGACTACAATGAGCAGTTCTTC
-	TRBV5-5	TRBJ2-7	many	CASSKAPGNYEQYF	TGTGCCAGCAGCAAGGCACCGGGGAACTACGAGCAGTACTTC
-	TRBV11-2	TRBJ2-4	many	CASSRGWGDIQYF	TGTGCCAGCAGCCGAGGGTGGGGAGACATTCAGTACTTC
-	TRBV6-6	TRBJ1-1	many	CASSYVNTEAFF	TGTGCCAGCAGTTACGTGAACACTGAAGCTTTCTTT
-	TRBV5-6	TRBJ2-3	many	CASSPVLATDTQYF	TGTGCCAGCAGCCCCGTTTTAGCCACAGATACGCAGTATTTT
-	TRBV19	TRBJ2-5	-	CASSKRVLGETQYF	TGTGCCAGTAGTAAGAGGGTCCTCGGAGAGACCCAGTACTTC
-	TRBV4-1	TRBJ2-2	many	CASSPLGERTGELFF	TGCGCCAGCAGCCCTCTGGGAGAACGAACCGGGGAGCTGTTTTTT
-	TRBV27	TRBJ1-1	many	CASSPPDKNTEAFF	TGTGCCAGCAGCCCACCGGACAAGAACACTGAAGCTTTCTTT
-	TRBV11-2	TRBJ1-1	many	CASSLARATEAFF	TGTGCCAGCAGCTTAGCCAGGGCCACTGAAGCTTTCTTT
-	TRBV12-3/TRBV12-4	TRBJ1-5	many	CASSSGFWGRQGNQPQHF	TGTGCCAGCAGTTCTGGTTTTTGGGGGCGCCAGGGCAATCAGCCCCAGCATTTT
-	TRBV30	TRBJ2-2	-	CAWGRGAGELFF	TGTGCCTGGGGCAGGGGTGCCGGGGAGCTGTTTTTT
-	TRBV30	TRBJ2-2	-	CAWSAGLARELFF	TGTGCCTGGAGTGCGGGACTCGCCAGGGAGCTGTTTTTT
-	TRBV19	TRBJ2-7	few	CASSIGLTLGEQYF	TGTGCCAGTAGTATAGGTTTGACACTTGGAGAGCAGTACTTC
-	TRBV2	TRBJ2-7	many	CASTESGLTYEQYF	TGTGCCAGTACCGAAAGCGGGTTAACCTACGAGCAGTACTTC
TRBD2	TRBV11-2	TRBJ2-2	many	CASSLALAGEPGAGTGELFF	TGTGCCAGCAGCTTAGCTTTAGCGGGAGAGCCAGGAGCTGGCACCGGGGAGCTGTTTTTT
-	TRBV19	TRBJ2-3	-	CATIPDTQYF	TGTGCCACCATCCCCGATACGCAGTATTTT
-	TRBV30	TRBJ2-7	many	CAWSWTPSYEQYF	TGTGCCTGGAGTTGGACACCCTCCTACGAGCAGTACTTC
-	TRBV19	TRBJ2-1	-	CASSIEWAQFF	TGTGCCAGTAGTATAGAGTGGGCGCAGTTCTTC
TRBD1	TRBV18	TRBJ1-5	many	CASSQTGDQPQHF	TGTGCCAGCTCACAGACAGGGGATCAGCCCCAGCATTTT
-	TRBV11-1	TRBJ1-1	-	CASSPPGVGWNTEAFF	TGTGCCAGCAGCCCACCCGGGGTGGGTTGGAACACTGAAGCTTTCTTT
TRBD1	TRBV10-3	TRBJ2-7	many	CAISEYRGEQYF	TGTGCCATCAGTGAGTACAGGGGCGAGCAGTACTTC
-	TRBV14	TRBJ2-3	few	CASGRRGTDTQYF	TGTGCCAGCGGGCGGCGGGGCACAGATACGCAGTATTTT
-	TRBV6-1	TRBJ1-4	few	CASSEAQGRHRLFF	TGTGCCAGCAGTGAAGCGCAGGGGAGGCATCGACTGTTTTTT
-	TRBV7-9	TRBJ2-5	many	CASSYREFQETQYF	TGTGCCAGCAGTTACCGGGAGTTCCAAGAGACCCAGTACTTC
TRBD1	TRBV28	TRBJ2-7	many	CASSLDRVDYEQYF	TGTGCCAGCAGTCTGGACAGGGTTGACTACGAGCAGTACTTC
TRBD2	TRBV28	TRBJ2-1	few	CASRTSGRVDEQFF	TGTGCCAGCAGGACTAGCGGGAGAGTGGATGAGCAGTTCTTC
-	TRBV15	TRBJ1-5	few	CATSRVSGDQPQHF	TGTGCCACCAGCAGAGTATCCGGAGATCAGCCCCAGCATTTT
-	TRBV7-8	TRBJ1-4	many	CASSLRTQEGGKLFF	TGTGCCAGCAGCTTAAGGACCCAAGAAGGGGGAAAACTGTTTTTT
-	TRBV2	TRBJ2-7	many	CASSPSGLSSPLYEQYF	TGTGCCAGCAGTCCCTCCGGACTCTCATCCCCTCTCTACGAGCAGTACTTC